This T cell receptor beta chain is from a study of T cell changes during pregnancy in multiple sclerosis (dated by TCRdb to between 2018 and 2020). Study-wide context: The study examined how the T cell repertoire changed over the course of pregnancy in women with multiple sclerosis.

As to this clone: There is no known antigen for this receptor. Base-call qualities are not available, and no considerably larger clone is one nucleotide away.

The library was built by means of the immunoSEQ multiplex PCR assay. As stored in TCRdb, this immuneACCESS dataset retains in-frame rearrangements with V and J assigned. A fraction of the clones does not appear; measured against another copy, unresolved V genes explain less than half of the discrepancy, and the remainder lacks a known reason. Counted in this sample were 90,000 to 120,000 clones; more than 80% of them appeared once. Of the sample, about 1.3% falls within the top ten clones. V and J are trimmed by 4 bases and 5 bases, and the gene matches miss 10 bases of the junction. The germline V gene specifies MNHNS as CDR1 and SASEGT as CDR2. Including cysteine and phenylalanine, the CDR3 has 16 amino acids. Only the CDR3 DNA stays, 48 bases, in frame from base 1.

The source material was peripheral blood, sampled in the second trimester of pregnancy. The chain links TRBV6-1 with TRBJ2-2, with 7 bases in between that match TRBD2. The TCR originated in a female donor with multiple sclerosis, enrolled in a pregnancy study. In nucleotides, the sequence is TGTGCCAGCAGTGCCTCCAGCGGGATCATAACCGGGGAGCTGTTTTTT. Its translation reads: CASSASSGIITGELFF.